This T cell receptor beta chain originates from a study of T-cell memory formation after mild COVID-19. This CDR3 is 18 amino acids long. V gave up 1 base and J gave up 0 bases, with 19 bases separating them. CDR1 is SGHAT, CDR2 FQNNGV, per germline. This clonotype was seen more than once but under ten times. Its antigen is as yet unknown. Study-level findings and limits: Clones that got smaller from day 15 to 85 had even CD4/CD8, while clones growing later tipped toward CD4+. Largely, contracting CD4+ clones fell within CM and EM, and contracting CD8+ clones within EMRA.

5'RACE primed at constant segments yielded TCR alpha and TCR beta cDNA libraries bearing sample barcodes and UMIs. MiXCR, run by TCRdb on the 5' RACE reads, gives a single entry per CDR3 protein. The sample lists 450,000 or so distinct CDR3 sequences, 25% occurring once. The rearrangement joins TRBV11-2 to TRBJ2-7; TRBD2 might be the D (7 bases). The sequence came from an adult woman who had mild COVID-19 (a few samples of this study predate the infection). Cell type and time point are not known. Sequenced sample: PBMCs or a T cell subset sorted from them (not recorded which). CDR3 coding DNA: TGTGCCAGCAGCTTAGTCCGCCGGGGGCGGGGGAGCTCCTACGAGCAGTACTTC. It yields the protein CASSLVRRGRGSSYEQYF.